These T cell receptor beta chains were read from a single sample in a study of CD8 T cells in ankylosing spondylitis. TCRdb recomputed calls from the 5' RACE reads with MiXCR, one row per CDR3 protein. Of roughly 120,000 distinct CDR3 sequences in the sample, roughly an eighth were seen once. The sequenced material came from blood, either unsorted or a sorted T cell fraction (not recorded which). The receptors stem from a female donor with ankylosing spondylitis or in good health (not recorded which). Both conserved end residues are part of each CDR3. The order of the fields is V gene, CDR3 length, clone size, J gene, D gene, CDR3 protein, CDR3 DNA. A D gene is named only where the DNA matches it firmly. The size entry is marked missing in some rows and otherwise reads once, few, many or a size class.

TRBV29-1	14	medium-sized	TRBJ2-3	.	CSVGGFDRTDTQYF	TGCAGCGTCGGGGGTTTCGACCGAACAGATACGCAGTATTTT
TRBV5-1	15	.	TRBJ2-2	.	CASSHNAENTGELFF	TGCGCCAGCAGCCACAACGCGGAGAACACCGGGGAGCTGTTTTTT
TRBV5-1	14	many	TRBJ2-7	.	CASSLDSGRPDRRF	TGCGCCAGCAGCCTGGACAGTGGACGGCCAGACAGAAGGTTC
TRBV20-1	14	many	TRBJ2-2	TRBD2	CSAQLAGYTGELFF	TGCAGTGCTCAACTAGCGGGGTACACCGGGGAGCTGTTTTTT
TRBV5-1	14	.	TRBJ1-2	.	CASSLDRTVNGYTF	TGCGCCAGCAGCTTGGACCGGACAGTCAATGGCTACACCTTC
TRBV7-6	15	.	TRBJ1-2	TRBD1	CASSYPPVGTDGYTF	TGTGCCAGCAGCTATCCTCCCGTGGGGACAGATGGCTACACCTTC
TRBV7-9	17	many	TRBJ1-6	.	CASSSRGQKGYNSPLHF	TGTGCCAGCAGCTCCCGAGGGCAAAAGGGTTATAATTCACCCCTCCACTTT
TRBV7-9	16	few	TRBJ2-2	.	CASSLRGLADSGELFF	TGTGCCAGCAGCTTAAGAGGGTTGGCAGATTCCGGGGAGCTGTTTTTT
TRBV12-3/TRBV12-4	14	.	TRBJ2-5	.	CATGNLASQETQYF	TGTGCCACAGGGAACCTAGCGAGCCAAGAGACCCAGTACTTC
TRBV29-1	11	many	TRBJ2-7	.	CSVGVSYEQYF	TGCAGCGTTGGGGTCAGCTACGAGCAGTACTTC